This TCR beta chain is drawn from a study of blood T cell repertoires in COVID-19. Study at large: Whether acute or convalescent, the COVID-19 samples came from the United States, Italy and Spain. Sample material is recorded as cDNA or gDNA derived from T cells, B-cell-depleted T cells, or PBMCs.

The trim removed 2 bases at V and 1 base at J, leaving 2 bases unmatched. The V gene's germline CDR1 is SGHRS and CDR2 YFSETQ. This CDR3 spans 15 amino acids. Methods used by the authors: For nucleated cells, counts were estimated from reference gene primer amplification. Clones were read by immunoSEQ multiplex PCR, and TCRdb kept only the in-frame ones, dropping some. Clone size and V and J calls were adopted from that table, with D and trimming inferred from the DNA. The profile shows around 230,000 clones, around nine tenths of them singletons. Sample: peripheral blood. The rearrangement uses TRBV5-1 and TRBJ2-1; 8 nucleotides match TRBD1. The source of this sequence is a middle-aged man with acute or convalescent COVID-19. CDR3 nucleotide sequence: TGCGCCAGCAGCTTCAGGACAGGGTCCTACAATGAGCAGTTCTTC. Translated, it gives CASSFRTGSYNEQFF.